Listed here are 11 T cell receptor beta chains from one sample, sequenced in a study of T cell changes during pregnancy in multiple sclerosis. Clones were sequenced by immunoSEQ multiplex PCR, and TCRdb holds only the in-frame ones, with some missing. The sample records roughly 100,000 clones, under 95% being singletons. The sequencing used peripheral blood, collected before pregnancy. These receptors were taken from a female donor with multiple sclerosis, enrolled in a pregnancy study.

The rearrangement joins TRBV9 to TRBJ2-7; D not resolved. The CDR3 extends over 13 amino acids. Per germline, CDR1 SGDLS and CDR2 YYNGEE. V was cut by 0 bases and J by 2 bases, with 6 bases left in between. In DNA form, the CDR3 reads TGTGCCAGCAGCGTAGGTCCAACCTACGAGCAGTACTTC. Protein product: CASSVGPTYEQYF.

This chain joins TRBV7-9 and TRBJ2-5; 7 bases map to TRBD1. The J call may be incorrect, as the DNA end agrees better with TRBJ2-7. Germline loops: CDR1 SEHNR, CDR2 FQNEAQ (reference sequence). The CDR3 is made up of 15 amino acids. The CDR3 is CASSSGTVISYEQYF. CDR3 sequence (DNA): TGTGCCAGCAGCTCGGGGACAGTGATCTCCTACGAGCAGTACTTC.

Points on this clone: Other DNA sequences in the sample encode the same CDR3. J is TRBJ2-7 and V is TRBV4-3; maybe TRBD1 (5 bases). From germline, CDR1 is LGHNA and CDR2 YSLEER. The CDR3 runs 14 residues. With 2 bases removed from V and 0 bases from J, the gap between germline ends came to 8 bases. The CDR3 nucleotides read TGCGCCAGCAGCCAACAGGGAAGCTCCTACGAGCAGTACTTC. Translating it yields CASSQQGSSYEQYF.

As DNA, the CDR3 is TGTGCCAGCAGTTTCACAGGGATCGGGGCCAACGTCCTGACTTTC. Protein product: CASSFTGIGANVLTF. V usage is TRBV28 and J usage is TRBJ2-6, with D possibly TRBD1 on 6 matching bases. The germline V gene encodes CDR1 MDHEN and CDR2 SYDVKM. The CDR3 length is 15 residues. Trimming took off 3 bases at V and 4 bases at J, with 10 bases between the two ends. The complete variable domain, with remaining parts taken from reference TRBV28 and TRBJ2-6, reads DVKVTQSSRYLVKRTGEKVFLECVQDMDHENMFWYRQDPGLGLRLIYFSYDVKMKEKGDIPEGYSVSREKKERFSLILESASTNQTSMYLCASSFTGIGANVLTFGAGSRLTVL.

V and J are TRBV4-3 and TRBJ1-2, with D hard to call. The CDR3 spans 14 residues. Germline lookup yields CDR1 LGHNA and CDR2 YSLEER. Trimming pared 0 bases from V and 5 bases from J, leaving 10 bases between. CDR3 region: CASSQESRLYGYTF. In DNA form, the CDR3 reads TGCGCCAGCAGCCAAGAATCACGGTTATATGGCTACACCTTC.

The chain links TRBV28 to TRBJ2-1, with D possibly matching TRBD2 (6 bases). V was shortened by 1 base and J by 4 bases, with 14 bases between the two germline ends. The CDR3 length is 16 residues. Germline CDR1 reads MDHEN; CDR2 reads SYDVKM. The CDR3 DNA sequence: TGTGCCAGCAGTTTATTGCGGGGTAAGAAATACAATGAGCAGTTCTTC. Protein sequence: CASSLLRGKKYNEQFF.

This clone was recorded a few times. CDR3 nucleotide sequence: TGTGCCAGCAGCTTGGGCAGGGGGTTGGGCACTGAAGCTTTCTTT. This translates into CASSLGRGLGTEAFF. The rearrangement links TRBV5-4 to TRBJ1-1, with TRBD1 matching over 7 bases. The CDR3 length is 15 residues. J lost 4 bases, V lost 0 bases, and 6 bases had no gene match. The V gene's germline CDR1 is SGHNT and CDR2 YYREEE (reference sequence). Combining the CDR3 with reference TRBV5-4 and TRBJ1-1 gives the whole variable domain ETGVTQSPTHLIKTRGQQVTLRCSSQSGHNTVSWYQQALGQGPQFIFQYYREEENGRGNFPPRFSGLQFPNYSSELNVNALELDDSALYLCASSLGRGLGTEAFFGQGTRLTVV.

CDR3 sequence reads: CASRAGTGGAFF. Written as DNA, the CDR3 is TGTGCCAGCAGGGCCGGGACAGGGGGAGCTTTCTTT. The genes are TRBV11-3 and TRBJ1-1, with TRBD1 matching 11 bases. The CDR3 runs to 12 residues. The germline V gene has CDR1 SGHNT and CDR2 YENEEA. V shed 6 bases and J 10 bases; nucleotides not matched to a gene: 4.

The CDR3: CASSSRLAVRAYNEQFF. For the CDR3, the DNA is TGTGCCAGCAGTTCCAGACTAGCGGTTAGAGCCTACAATGAGCAGTTCTTC. The chain combines TRBV28 with TRBJ2-1, with TRBD2 identical over 9 bases. The V gene end was trimmed by 4 bases and the J gene end by 2 bases; junction bases not matched to a gene: 9. The CDR3 is 17 residues long. Germline V gene data show CDR1 as MDHEN and CDR2 as SYDVKM.

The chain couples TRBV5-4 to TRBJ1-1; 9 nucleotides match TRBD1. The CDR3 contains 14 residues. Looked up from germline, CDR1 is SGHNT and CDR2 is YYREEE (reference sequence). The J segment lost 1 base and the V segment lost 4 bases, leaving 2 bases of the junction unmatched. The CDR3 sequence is CASSIQGANTEAFF. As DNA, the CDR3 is TGTGCCAGCAGCATACAGGGGGCGAACACTGAAGCTTTCTTT. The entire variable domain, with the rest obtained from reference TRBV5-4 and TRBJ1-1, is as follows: ETGVTQSPTHLIKTRGQQVTLRCSSQSGHNTVSWYQQALGQGPQFIFQYYREEENGRGNFPPRFSGLQFPNYSSELNVNALELDDSALYLCASSIQGANTEAFFGQGTRLTVV.

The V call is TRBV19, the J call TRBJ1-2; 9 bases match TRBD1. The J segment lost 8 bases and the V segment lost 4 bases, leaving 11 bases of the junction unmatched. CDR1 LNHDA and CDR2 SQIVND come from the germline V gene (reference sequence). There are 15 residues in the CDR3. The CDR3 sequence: CASSSRDRVGKGYTF. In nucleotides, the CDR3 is TGTGCCAGTAGTAGCCGGGACAGGGTAGGGAAAGGCTACACCTTC.